This T cell receptor beta chain emerged from a study of control samples from healthy donors and cancer patients. The CDR3 totals 13 residues. Looked up from germline, CDR1 is SGHDT and CDR2 is YYEEEE. Trimming removed 4 bases from V and 3 bases from J, with 9 bases in between. Using immunoSEQ multiplex PCR, the repertoire was profiled, and TCRdb retains in-frame clones only, with some absent. Of about 170,000 clones in the sample, just under 95% were seen once. J is TRBJ2-3 and V is TRBV5-6; D is unresolved. Specimen: blood. This clonotype originated in a woman aged 60-70 years in good health. The CDR3 loop is CASSEQRTDTQYF. In DNA, the CDR3 is TGTGCCAGCAGCGAACAAAGAACAGATACGCAGTATTTT.